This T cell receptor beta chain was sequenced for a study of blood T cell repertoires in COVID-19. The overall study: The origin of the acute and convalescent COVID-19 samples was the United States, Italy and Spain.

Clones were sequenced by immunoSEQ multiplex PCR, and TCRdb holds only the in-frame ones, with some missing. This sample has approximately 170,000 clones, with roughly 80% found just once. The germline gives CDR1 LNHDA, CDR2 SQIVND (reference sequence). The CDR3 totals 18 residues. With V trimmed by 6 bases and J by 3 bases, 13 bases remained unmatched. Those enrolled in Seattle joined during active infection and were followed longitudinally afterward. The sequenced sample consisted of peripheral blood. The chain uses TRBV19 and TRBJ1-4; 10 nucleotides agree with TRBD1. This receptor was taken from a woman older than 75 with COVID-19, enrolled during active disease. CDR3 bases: TGTGCCAGTAGCCCCCGGGGACAGGGGAAGGGTGCTAATGAAAAACTGTTTTTT. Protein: CASSPRGQGKGANEKLFF.